This T cell receptor (beta chain) was sequenced in a study of spatial heterogeneity in lung cancer. CDR1 SQVTM and CDR2 ANQGSEA come from the germline V gene. V was trimmed by 7 bases and J by 4 bases, leaving 16 bases between them. The CDR3 has 14 residues. TCRdb called the 5' RACE reads again in MiXCR, with one record for every CDR3 protein. The sample holds under 25,000 distinct CDR3 sequences; over 8% are singletons and the top ten take 36%. Time point reported: blood at routine non-recurrence follow-up after resection. No cells were sorted before sequencing. The whole RNA sequenced was extracted from tumor, nontumor lung or frozen PBMC.

The material sequenced was PBMCs, taken at follow-up. This chain links TRBV29-1 with TRBJ2-2, with D tentatively TRBD1 or TRBD2 (5 bases each). The sequence was collected from a female donor with early-stage non-small cell lung cancer. The CDR3 sequence is CSALGPSGTGELFF. In DNA, the CDR3 is TGCAGCGCTCTGGGACCCTCGGGCACCGGGGAGCTGTTTTTT.